Sequencing of this T cell receptor beta chain was carried out in a study of blood T cell repertoires in COVID-19. Study information: The United States, Italy and Spain provided the acute and convalescent COVID-19 samples. The analysed material was cDNA or gDNA that came from T cells, B-cell-depleted T cells, or PBMCs.

In the original processing: Nucleated cell number was recorded as an estimate derived from reference gene primer amplification. TCRdb's table, derived via immunoSEQ multiplex PCR, lists solely in-frame clones and lacks some. That table supplies the V and J calls and clone size; D and trimming were determined from the DNA. The table records some 200,000 clones, about 86% of them present only once. The CDR3 sequence is 14 residues long. V was cut by 1 base and J by 2 bases, with 6 bases left in between. Germline CDR1 is SGDLS and CDR2 is YYNGEE. The sequencing input was peripheral blood. The chain carries TRBV9 and TRBJ2-2; D remains unclear. The clonotype originates from a human donor with acute or convalescent COVID-19. The donor label of this sample is uncertain. The CDR3 is CASSVTVNTGELFF. CDR3 nucleotides: TGTGCCAGCAGCGTAACAGTAAACACCGGGGAGCTGTTTTTT.